The entry below gives a single T cell receptor (beta chain) sequence along with its context. The CDR3 extends over 15 amino acids. The V end lost 2 bases, the J end lost 1 base, and 11 bases lay between the germline ends. Germline V lookup: CDR1 MNHEY, CDR2 SVGAGI. Sequencing used immunoSEQ multiplex PCR; TCRdb keeps in-frame clones, though not all of them. The sample consists of about 170,000 clones, roughly 86% of them appearing once. The entry originates in a study of blood T cell repertoires in COVID-19. This chain uses TRBV6-5 with TRBJ1-1; TRBD1 is a possible D gene (5 bases). The clonotype originates from a man aged 60 to 69 with COVID-19, enrolled during active disease. Sequences were obtained from peripheral blood. CDR3 nucleotides: TGTGCCAGCAGTTACGCGCGCAGGGAGAACACTGAAGCTTTCTTT. Residues: CASSYARRENTEAFF.